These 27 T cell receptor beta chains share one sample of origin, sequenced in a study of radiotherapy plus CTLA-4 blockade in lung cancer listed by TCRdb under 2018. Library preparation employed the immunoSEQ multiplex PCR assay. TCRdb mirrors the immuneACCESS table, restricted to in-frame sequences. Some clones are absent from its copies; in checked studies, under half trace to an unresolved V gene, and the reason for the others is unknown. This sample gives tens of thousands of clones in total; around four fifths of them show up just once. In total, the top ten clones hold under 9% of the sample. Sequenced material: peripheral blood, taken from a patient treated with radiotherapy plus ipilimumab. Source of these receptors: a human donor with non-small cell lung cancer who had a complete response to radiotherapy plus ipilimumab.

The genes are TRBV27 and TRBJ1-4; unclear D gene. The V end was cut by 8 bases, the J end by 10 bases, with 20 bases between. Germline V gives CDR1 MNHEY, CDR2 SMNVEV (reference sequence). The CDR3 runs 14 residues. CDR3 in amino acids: CASGSNGEAGKLFF. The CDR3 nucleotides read TGTGCCAGCGGGTCAAACGGGGAGGCGGGAAAACTGTTTTTT.

The CDR3 region is CASTPFGDYNDEQFF. In nucleotides, the CDR3 is TGCGCCAGCACCCCCTTCGGCGACTACAACGATGAGCAGTTCTTC. The V and J genes are TRBV5-1 and TRBJ2-1; a possible D gene is TRBD2 (5 bases). Germline CDR1 and CDR2: SGHRS and YFSETQ. Trimming shortened V by 6 bases and J by 8 bases, and 21 bases separated the two germline ends. This CDR3 is 15 amino acids long. Filled out from reference TRBV5-1 and TRBJ2-1, the complete variable domain reads KAGVTQTPRYLIKTRGQQVTLSCSPISGHRSVSWYQQTPGQGLQFLFEYFSETQRNKGNFPGRFSGRQFSNSRSEMNVSTLELGDSALYLCASTPFGDYNDEQFFGPGTRLTVL.

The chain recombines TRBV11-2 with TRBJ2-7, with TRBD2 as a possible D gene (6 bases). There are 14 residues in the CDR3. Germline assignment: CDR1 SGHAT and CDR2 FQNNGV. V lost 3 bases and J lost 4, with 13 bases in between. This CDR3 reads CASSLVDGSYEQYF. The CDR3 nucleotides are TGTGCCAGCAGCTTGGTAGACGGGAGTTACGAGCAGTACTTC.

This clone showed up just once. CDR3 region: CASGADRGTEAFF. The CDR3 DNA is TGCGCCAGCGGGGCGGACCGGGGCACTGAAGCTTTCTTT. The chain uses TRBV10-2 and TRBJ1-1, with a weak D call TRBD1 (5 bases). The CDR3 covers 13 residues. CDR1 and CDR2 from the germline V gene are WSHSY and SAAADI. Trimming shortened V by 8 bases and J by 4 bases, and 14 bases separated the two germline ends.

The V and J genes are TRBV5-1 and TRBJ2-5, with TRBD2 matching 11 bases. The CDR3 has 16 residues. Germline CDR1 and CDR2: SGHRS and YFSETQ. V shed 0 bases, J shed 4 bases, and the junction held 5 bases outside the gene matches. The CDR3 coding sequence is TGCGCCAGCAGCTTGGATACTAGCGGGAGTTTAGAGACCCAGTACTTC. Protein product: CASSLDTSGSLETQYF.

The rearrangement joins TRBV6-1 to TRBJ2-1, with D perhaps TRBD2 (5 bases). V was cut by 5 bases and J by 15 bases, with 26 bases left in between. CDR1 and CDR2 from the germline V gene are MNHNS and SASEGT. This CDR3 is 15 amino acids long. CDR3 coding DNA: TGTGCCAGCAGTTCCGACCTAATGAGAAGCGGCAACTGGTTCTTC. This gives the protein CASSSDLMRSGNWFF.

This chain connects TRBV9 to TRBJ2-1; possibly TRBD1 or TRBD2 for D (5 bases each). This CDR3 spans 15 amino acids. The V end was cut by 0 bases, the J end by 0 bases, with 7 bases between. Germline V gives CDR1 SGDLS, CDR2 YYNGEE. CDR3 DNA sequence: TGTGCCAGCAGCGTAGGTGGGGGCTCCTACAATGAGCAGTTCTTC. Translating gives CASSVGGGSYNEQFF.

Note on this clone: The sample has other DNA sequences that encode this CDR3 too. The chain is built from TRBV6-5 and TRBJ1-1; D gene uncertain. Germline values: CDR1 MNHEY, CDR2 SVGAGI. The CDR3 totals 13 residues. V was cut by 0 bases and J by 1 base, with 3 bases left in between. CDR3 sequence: CASSYSENTEAFF. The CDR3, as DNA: TGTGCCAGCAGTTACTCGGAGAACACTGAAGCTTTCTTT.

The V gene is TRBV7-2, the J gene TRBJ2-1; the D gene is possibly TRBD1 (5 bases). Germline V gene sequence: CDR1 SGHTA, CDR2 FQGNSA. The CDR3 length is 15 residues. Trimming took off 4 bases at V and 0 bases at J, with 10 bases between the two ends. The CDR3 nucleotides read TGTGCCAGCAGCTCCAGGGTACACTCCTACAATGAGCAGTTCTTC. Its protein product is CASSSRVHSYNEQFF. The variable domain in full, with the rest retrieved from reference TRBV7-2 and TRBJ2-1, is GAGVSQSPSNKVTEKGKDVELRCDPISGHTALYWYRQSLGQGLEFLIYFQGNSAPDKSGLPSDRFSAERTGGSVSTLTIQRTQQEDSAVYLCASSSRVHSYNEQFFGPGTRLTVL.

In DNA, the CDR3 is TGTGCCAGCAGCGCGGGACAGGGGGTCGGCTACACCTTC. It yields the protein CASSAGQGVGYTF. V usage is TRBV5-6 and J usage is TRBJ1-2; 11 bases map to TRBD1. V lost 4 bases, J lost 8 bases, and 4 bases stayed unmatched. The CDR3 spans 13 residues. Germline lookup yields CDR1 SGHDT and CDR2 YYEEEE. The full variable domain, in which reference TRBV5-6 and TRBJ1-2 provide the parts outside the CDR3, is DAGVTQSPTHLIKTRGQQVTLRCSPKSGHDTVSWYQQALGQGPQFIFQYYEEEERQRGNFPDRFSGHQFPNYSSELNVNALLLGDSALYLCASSAGQGVGYTFGSGTRLTVV.

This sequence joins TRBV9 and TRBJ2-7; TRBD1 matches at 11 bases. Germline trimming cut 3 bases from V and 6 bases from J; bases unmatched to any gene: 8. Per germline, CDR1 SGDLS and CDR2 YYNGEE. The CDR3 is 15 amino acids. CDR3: CASSGRGQGAFEQYF. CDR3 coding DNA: TGTGCCAGCAGCGGGAGAGGACAGGGGGCTTTCGAGCAGTACTTC. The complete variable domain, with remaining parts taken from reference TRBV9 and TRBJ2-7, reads DSGVTQTPKHLITATGQRVTLRCSPRSGDLSVYWYQQSLDQGLQFLIQYYNGEERAKGNILERFSAQQFPDLHSELNLSSLELGDSALYFCASSGRGQGAFEQYFGPGTRLTVT.

The CDR3 DNA is TGTGCCGCCGCCTCTCGGGTTGCTATCTATGGCTACACCTTC. This sequence encodes CAAASRVAIYGYTF. The chain has TRBV7-9 and TRBJ1-2; no firm D call. V was trimmed by 11 bases and J by 4 bases, leaving 20 bases between them. The length of the CDR3 is 14 residues. CDR1 is SEHNR, CDR2 FQNEAQ, per germline (reference sequence). Full variable domain (rest looked up from reference TRBV7-9 and TRBJ1-2): DTGVSQNPRHKITKRGQNVTFRCDPISEHNRLYWYRQTLGQGPEFLTYFQNEAQLEKSRLLSDRFSAERPKGSFSTLEIQRTEQGDSAMYLCAAASRVAIYGYTFGSGTRLTVV.

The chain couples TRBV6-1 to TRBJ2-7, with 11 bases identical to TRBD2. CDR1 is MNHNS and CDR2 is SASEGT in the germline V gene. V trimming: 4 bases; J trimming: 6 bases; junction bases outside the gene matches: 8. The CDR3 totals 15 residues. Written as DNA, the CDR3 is TGTGCCAGCAGTGTCAGGGGGACTAGCGGCGGCGAGCAGTACGTC. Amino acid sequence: CASSVRGTSGGEQYV.

The CDR3: CAIRATLSYEQYV. For the CDR3, the DNA is TGTGCCATCCGGGCCACCCTCTCCTACGAGCAGTACGTC. V gene TRBV10-3 combines with J gene TRBJ2-7; D ambiguous. Germline-derived CDR1 and CDR2 are ENHRY and SYGVKD. Trimming shortened V by 8 bases and J by 0 bases, and 11 bases separated the two germline ends. The CDR3 loop spans 13 amino acids.

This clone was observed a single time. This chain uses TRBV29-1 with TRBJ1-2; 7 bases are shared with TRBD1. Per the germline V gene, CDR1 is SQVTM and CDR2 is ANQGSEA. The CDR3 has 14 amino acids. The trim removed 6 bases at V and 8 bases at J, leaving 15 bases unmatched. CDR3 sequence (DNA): TGCAGCGTGGGTCGACAGGGAAATCTGAAGGGCTACACCTTC. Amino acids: CSVGRQGNLKGYTF.

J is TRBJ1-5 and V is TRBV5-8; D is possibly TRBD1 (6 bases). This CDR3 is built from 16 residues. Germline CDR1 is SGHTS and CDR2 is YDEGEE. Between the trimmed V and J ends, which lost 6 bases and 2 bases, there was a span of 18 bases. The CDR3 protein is CASKGETGLGNQPQHF. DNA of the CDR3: TGTGCCAGCAAGGGGGAAACAGGGCTGGGCAATCAGCCCCAGCATTTT.

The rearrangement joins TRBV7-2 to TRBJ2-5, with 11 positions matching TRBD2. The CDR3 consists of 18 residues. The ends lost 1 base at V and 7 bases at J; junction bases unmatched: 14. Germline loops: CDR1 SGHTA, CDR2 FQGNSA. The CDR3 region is CASSLGGSGRGSYVTQYF. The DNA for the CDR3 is TGTGCCAGCAGCTTAGGAGGTAGCGGGAGGGGTTCTTACGTGACCCAGTACTTC.

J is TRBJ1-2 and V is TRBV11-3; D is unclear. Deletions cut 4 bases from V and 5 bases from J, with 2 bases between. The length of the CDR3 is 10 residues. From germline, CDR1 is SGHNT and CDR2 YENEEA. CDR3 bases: TGTGCCAGCAGCTCATATGGCTACACCTTC. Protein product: CASSSYGYTF. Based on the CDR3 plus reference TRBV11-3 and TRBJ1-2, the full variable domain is EAGVVQSPRYKIIEKKQPVAFWCNPISGHNTLYWYLQNLGQGPELLIRYENEEAVDDSQLPKDRFSAERLKGVDSTLKIQPAELGDSAVYLCASSSYGYTFGSGTRLTVV.

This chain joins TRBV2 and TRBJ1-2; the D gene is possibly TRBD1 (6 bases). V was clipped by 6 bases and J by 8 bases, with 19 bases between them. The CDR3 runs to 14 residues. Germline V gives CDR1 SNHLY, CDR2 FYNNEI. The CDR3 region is CASRERGFLRGYTF. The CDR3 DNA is TGTGCCAGCAGGGAGAGGGGGTTCCTTAGGGGCTACACCTTC.

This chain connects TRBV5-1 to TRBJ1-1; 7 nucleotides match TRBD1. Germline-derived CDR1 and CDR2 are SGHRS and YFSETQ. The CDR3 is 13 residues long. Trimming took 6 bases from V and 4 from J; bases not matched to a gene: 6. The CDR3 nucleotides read TGCGCCAGCAACGACAGGGAAGGCACTGAAGCTTTCTTT. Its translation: CASNDREGTEAFF.

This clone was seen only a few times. As DNA, the CDR3 is TGCGCCAGCAGCTTGGAATGGGGTTCTGGAAACACCATATATTTT. It translates to CASSLEWGSGNTIYF. This chain joins TRBV5-1 and TRBJ1-3; D is unclear. CDR3 length: 15 amino acids. The germline V gene has CDR1 SGHRS and CDR2 YFSETQ. V was clipped by 0 bases and J by 1 base, with 8 bases between them.

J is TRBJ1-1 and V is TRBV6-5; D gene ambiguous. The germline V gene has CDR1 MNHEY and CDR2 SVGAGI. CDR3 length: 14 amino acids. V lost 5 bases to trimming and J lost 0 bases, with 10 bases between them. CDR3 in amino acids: CASSKDGVNTEAFF. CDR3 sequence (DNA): TGTGCCAGCAGTAAGGACGGCGTGAACACTGAAGCTTTCTTT.

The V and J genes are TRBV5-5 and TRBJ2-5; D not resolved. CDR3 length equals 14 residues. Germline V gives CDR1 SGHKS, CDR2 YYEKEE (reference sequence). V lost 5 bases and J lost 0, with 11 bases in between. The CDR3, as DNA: TGTGCCAGCAGTCCTGGTTCCCACCAAGAGACCCAGTACTTC. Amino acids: CASSPGSHQETQYF.

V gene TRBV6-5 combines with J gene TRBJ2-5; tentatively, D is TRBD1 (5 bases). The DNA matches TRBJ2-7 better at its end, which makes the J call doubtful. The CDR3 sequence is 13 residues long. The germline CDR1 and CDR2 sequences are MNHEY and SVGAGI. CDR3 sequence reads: CASSPWGNDEQYF. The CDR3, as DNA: TGTGCCAGCAGTCCGTGGGGCAACGACGAGCAGTACTTC.

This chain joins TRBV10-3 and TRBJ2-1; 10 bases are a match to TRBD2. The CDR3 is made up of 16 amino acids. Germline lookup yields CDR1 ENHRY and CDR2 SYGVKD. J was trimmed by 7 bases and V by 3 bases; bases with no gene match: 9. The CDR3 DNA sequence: TGTGCCATCAGTGAATCTATAGCGGGGGGAGAAAATGAGCAGTTCTTC. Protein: CAISESIAGGENEQFF.

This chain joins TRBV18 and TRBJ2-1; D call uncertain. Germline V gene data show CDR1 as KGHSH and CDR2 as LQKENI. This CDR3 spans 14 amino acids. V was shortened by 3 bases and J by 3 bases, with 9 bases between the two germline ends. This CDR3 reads CASSPDWGYNEQFF. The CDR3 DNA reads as TGTGCCAGCTCACCCGACTGGGGCTACAATGAGCAGTTCTTC.

The CDR3 protein is CASSQGGRASYNSPLHF. Here the CDR3 DNA reads TGTGCCAGCAGCCAGGGAGGCAGAGCCTCCTATAATTCACCCCTCCACTTT. The gene calls are TRBV7-9 and TRBJ1-6; a weak D match, TRBD1 (5 bases). V lost 5 bases and J 0 bases, leaving 14 bases between the germline ends. CDR3 length equals 17 residues. Germline V gives CDR1 SEHNR, CDR2 FQNEAQ (reference sequence).